This T cell receptor (beta chain) was observed in a study of T cells in localized non-small cell lung cancer. CDR3 size: 14 residues. Trimming took off 6 bases at V and 10 bases at J, with 16 bases between the two ends. Germline V lookup: CDR1 SNHLY, CDR2 FYNNEI. Concerning this clone: Antigen specificity is unknown.

Findings and limits, study-wide: In uninvolved adjacent lung, T cell clonality reached its highest value, exceeding tumor. The appearance of a median approximately 57 of the top 100 tumor clones was seen in adjacent lung.

Some clones are missing from TCRdb's copy, which holds only in-frame ones; the method was immunoSEQ multiplex PCR. Of roughly 35,000 clones detected, 92% appear once; the ten largest clones hold roughly 1.9%. The input for sequencing was peripheral blood, taken before any cancer treatment. V gene TRBV2 combines with J gene TRBJ1-6; D is perhaps TRBD1 (6 bases). This TCR came from a female donor older than 55 with stage I lung adenocarcinoma. The CDR3: CASRGDSGESPLHF. The CDR3 bases are TGTGCCAGCAGGGGGGATTCAGGGGAGTCACCCCTCCACTTT.